A selection of T cell receptor beta chains follows, all from one sample in a study of cytomegalovirus exposure and HLA in healthy donors. TCRdb keeps only in-frame clones here, not all; method: immunoSEQ multiplex PCR. Here the sample spans about 89,000 clones, around 9.6% being singletons. The sequenced material came from PBMCs. These receptors were collected from a man aged 45 to 65 in good health and CMV-seropositive. CDR3s include the opening cysteine and the closing phenylalanine or tryptophan. Fields, in order: V gene, J gene, clone size, D gene, CDR3 DNA, CDR3 protein. D genes are given only for firm matches. Part of the rows lack a size; the others show once, few, many or a class for expanded clones.

v_call: TRBV18; j_call: TRBJ2-2; clone_size: few; d_call: TRBD1; cdr3_nt: TGTGCCAGCTCACCTCAGGGGGACACCGGGGAGCTGTTTTTT; cdr3_aa: CASSPQGDTGELFF
v_call: TRBV28; j_call: TRBJ2-7; clone_size: -; d_call: -; cdr3_nt: TGTGCCAGCCGGGGGTACGAGCAGTACTTC; cdr3_aa: CASRGYEQYF
v_call: TRBV28; j_call: TRBJ1-1; clone_size: few; d_call: TRBD1; cdr3_nt: TGTGCCAGCAGAGGGGGCGCGGACACTGAAGCTTTCTTT; cdr3_aa: CASRGGADTEAFF
v_call: TRBV21-1; j_call: TRBJ2-7; clone_size: -; d_call: -; cdr3_nt: TGTGCCAGCAGCAAAAAGTCCCCCGAGTCGTCGGACAGGCCATTCGACTACGAGCAGTACTTC; cdr3_aa: CASSKKSPESSDRPFDYEQYF
v_call: TRBV6-6; j_call: TRBJ1-4; clone_size: medium-sized; d_call: -; cdr3_nt: TGTGCCAGCAGTTCAGAGAGGTCGGGTGAAAAACTGTTTTTT; cdr3_aa: CASSSERSGEKLFF
v_call: TRBV6-5; j_call: TRBJ2-7; clone_size: -; d_call: TRBD2; cdr3_nt: TGTGCCAGCAGTTACCAGCGGGGGGGGGTCTACGAGCAGTACTTC; cdr3_aa: CASSYQRGGVYEQYF
v_call: TRBV5-4; j_call: TRBJ2-3; clone_size: -; d_call: TRBD2; cdr3_nt: TGTGCCAGCAGCCCTGCAGCGGGAGGGCCGATTTCGAACACAGATACGCAGTATTTT; cdr3_aa: CASSPAAGGPISNTDTQYF
v_call: TRBV27; j_call: TRBJ1-6; clone_size: few; d_call: -; cdr3_nt: TGTGCCAGCAGTTCGGGGGTGTGGAATTCACCCCTCCACTTT; cdr3_aa: CASSSGVWNSPLHF
v_call: TRBV30; j_call: TRBJ2-2; clone_size: -; d_call: -; cdr3_nt: TGTGCCTGGACTCTCCCAGGGTCGACCGGGGAGCTGTTTTTT; cdr3_aa: CAWTLPGSTGELFF
v_call: TRBV9; j_call: TRBJ2-3; clone_size: few; d_call: TRBD1; cdr3_nt: TGTGCCAGCAGCGTAGAGGGGGGAACAGGGGGCGGATTTGTTGATACGCAGTATTTT; cdr3_aa: CASSVEGGTGGGFVDTQYF
v_call: TRBV7-9; j_call: TRBJ2-1; clone_size: few; d_call: -; cdr3_nt: TGTGCCAGCAGCTTGAGGGAGGGGGACAATGAGCAGTTCTTC; cdr3_aa: CASSLREGDNEQFF
v_call: TRBV5-4; j_call: TRBJ1-1; clone_size: few; d_call: TRBD1; cdr3_nt: TGTGCCGGAGGGACAGGGGGCATGGGCACTGAAGCTTTCTTT; cdr3_aa: CAGGTGGMGTEAFF
v_call: TRBV11-2; j_call: TRBJ2-7; clone_size: few; d_call: TRBD2; cdr3_nt: TGTGCCAGCAGCTCTCCATCCGGGACTAACCCCTACGAGCAGTACTTC; cdr3_aa: CASSSPSGTNPYEQYF
v_call: TRBV29-1; j_call: TRBJ2-6; clone_size: few; d_call: TRBD1; cdr3_nt: TGCAGCGTTGGGAGGGGGACAGGGAGCTCTGGGGCCAACGTCCTGACTTTC; cdr3_aa: CSVGRGTGSSGANVLTF
v_call: TRBV27; j_call: TRBJ1-5; clone_size: few; d_call: -; cdr3_nt: TGTGCCAGCAGTTTGTTTGGACACTTAAATCAGCCCCAGCATTTT; cdr3_aa: CASSLFGHLNQPQHF
v_call: TRBV6-6; j_call: TRBJ2-7; clone_size: -; d_call: -; cdr3_nt: TGTGCCAGCACCACAGCGCAGGGGGGATCCTACGAGCAGTACTTC; cdr3_aa: CASTTAQGGSYEQYF
v_call: TRBV29-1; j_call: TRBJ2-3; clone_size: few; d_call: -; cdr3_nt: TGCAGCGTTGACGGGGCTAGCGAGGATACGCAGTATTTT; cdr3_aa: CSVDGASEDTQYF
v_call: TRBV5-1; j_call: TRBJ1-2; clone_size: many; d_call: -; cdr3_nt: TGCGCCAGCAGCTTGGCAGGGGCCTACCAAAGCTACACCTTC; cdr3_aa: CASSLAGAYQSYTF
v_call: TRBV19; j_call: TRBJ1-5; clone_size: -; d_call: -; cdr3_nt: TGTGCCAGTAGTACCGACAGTTACGCCAGCAATCAGCCCCAGCATTTT; cdr3_aa: CASSTDSYASNQPQHF
v_call: TRBV5-4; j_call: TRBJ2-7; clone_size: -; d_call: TRBD2; cdr3_nt: TGTGCCAGCAGCTTGGCCCCTGAGCGGGAGGGCGTTGAGCAGTACTTC; cdr3_aa: CASSLAPEREGVEQYF
v_call: TRBV19; j_call: TRBJ2-7; clone_size: few; d_call: -; cdr3_nt: TGTGCCAGTAGTACGTACGGCTCCTACGAGCAGTACTTC; cdr3_aa: CASSTYGSYEQYF
v_call: TRBV29-1; j_call: TRBJ1-2; clone_size: -; d_call: -; cdr3_nt: TGCAGCGTTTCTCACTCTGGGAGTGGCTATGGCTACACCTTC; cdr3_aa: CSVSHSGSGYGYTF
v_call: TRBV7-9; j_call: TRBJ1-3; clone_size: few; d_call: TRBD1; cdr3_nt: TGTGCCAGCAGCTCACCCACAGGGGGCCGTGGAAACACCATATATTTT; cdr3_aa: CASSSPTGGRGNTIYF
v_call: TRBV10-3; j_call: TRBJ1-1; clone_size: -; d_call: -; cdr3_nt: TGTGCCGTCTCCGGCGGAGACTTTGAAGCTTTCTTT; cdr3_aa: CAVSGGDFEAFF
v_call: TRBV30; j_call: TRBJ2-1; clone_size: -; d_call: TRBD1; cdr3_nt: TGTGCCTCGGGACAGGGGGCCTACAATGAGCAGTTCTTC; cdr3_aa: CASGQGAYNEQFF
v_call: TRBV4-1; j_call: TRBJ2-7; clone_size: few; d_call: -; cdr3_nt: TGCGCCAGCAGCCAAGTAGATATGAACTACGAGCAGTACTTC; cdr3_aa: CASSQVDMNYEQYF